The 10 T cell receptor beta chains presented below share a single source sample, sequenced in a study of blood T cells in healthy people across ages. It was with a sample-barcoded 5' primer and a J-beta primer mix that a second PCR of roughly 7 to 12 cycles was run. TCRdb used MiXCR to reprocess the 5' RACE reads, holding one entry per CDR3 protein. Here the sample spans approximately 670,000 distinct CDR3 sequences, 40% to 45% being singletons. Sequenced input: blood. These receptors were collected from a man of 80 years or more in good health.

The V call is TRBV7-2, the J call TRBJ2-3, with D perhaps TRBD1 (5 bases). Trimming removed 1 base from V and 4 bases from J, with 21 bases in between. Germline V gives CDR1 SGHTA, CDR2 FQGNSA. The CDR3 has 18 residues. The CDR3 DNA is TGTGCCAGCAGCTTAGACCCCTTGGGCAGGGTCGGAGCAGATACGCAGTATTTT. The encoded protein is CASSLDPLGRVGADTQYF. The whole variable domain, remainder taken from reference TRBV7-2 and TRBJ2-3, is GAGVSQSPSNKVTEKGKDVELRCDPISGHTALYWYRQSLGQGLEFLIYFQGNSAPDKSGLPSDRFSAERTGGSVSTLTIQRTQQEDSAVYLCASSLDPLGRVGADTQYFGPGTRLTVL.

This clonotype was seen only a few times. V and J are TRBV5-1 and TRBJ2-5, with 10 bases fitting TRBD2. The CDR3 runs to 14 residues. Germline CDR1 reads SGHRS; CDR2 reads YFSETQ. After removal of 6 bases from V and 2 bases from J, the junction contained 4 bases not matched to a gene. CDR3: CASTSGGAQETQYF. The CDR3 nucleotides are TGCGCCAGCACCAGCGGGGGGGCTCAAGAGACCCAGTACTTC.

This clonotype appeared many times. This chain connects TRBV6-2 or TRBV6-3 to TRBJ2-7; D ambiguous. This CDR3 is 12 amino acids long. The V end was cut by 6 bases, the J end by 4 bases, with 10 bases between. CDR1 is MNHEY, CDR2 SVGEGT, per germline. The CDR3 nucleotides read TGTGCCAGCAGCCCCAGACTTTACGAGCAGTACTTC. It codes for CASSPRLYEQYF.

This chain joins TRBV12-3 or TRBV12-4 and TRBJ2-2; 7 positions match TRBD1. The CDR3 runs 15 residues. With V trimmed by 7 bases and J by 4 bases, 9 bases remained unmatched. The CDR3 bases are TGTGCCAGCACAACGAGGGGGCGCGGCACCGGGGAGCTGTTTTTT. Translated, it gives CASTTRGRGTGELFF.

The chain uses TRBV14 and TRBJ2-7, with D uncertain. The CDR3 runs 14 residues. With 4 bases removed from V and 1 base from J, the gap between germline ends came to 11 bases. The V gene's germline CDR1 is SGHDN and CDR2 FVKESK. CDR3 residues: CASSRQPSSYEQYF. The CDR3, as DNA: TGTGCCAGCAGCCGACAACCCAGTTCCTACGAGCAGTACTTC.

V usage is TRBV4-3 and J usage is TRBJ1-4; D not resolved. V was clipped by 1 base and J by 7 bases, with 16 bases between them. This CDR3 region has 16 residues. Germline loops: CDR1 LGHNA, CDR2 YSLEER. The CDR3: CASSQGSRAGGEKLFF. In DNA, the CDR3 is TGCGCCAGCAGCCAAGGTAGTAGGGCTGGCGGTGAAAAACTGTTTTTT.

This clonotype came up once. Relative to the germline gene, one junction end is altered; a read error may explain this. The chain uses TRBV12-3 or TRBV12-4 and TRBJ1-1, with TRBD1 matching 10 bases. The CDR3 is 14 residues long. Here the CDR3 reads CASSGQGGATEAFF. CDR3 in DNA: TGCGCCAGCAGCGGACAGGGGGGGGCCACTGAAGCTTTCTTT.

This clonotype turned up a few times. V gene TRBV20-1 combines with J gene TRBJ2-3; D ambiguous. The germline CDR1 and CDR2 sequences are DFQATT and SNEGSKA (reference sequence). The CDR3 has 14 amino acids. With 7 bases removed from V and 2 bases from J, the gap between germline ends came to 16 bases. CDR3 nucleotide sequence: TGCAGTGTGGTGGAGCCGATTTACACAGATACGCAGTATTTT. The encoded protein is CSVVEPIYTDTQYF.

The chain joins TRBV2 to TRBJ1-1; D remains ambiguous. Germline V gene sequence: CDR1 SNHLY, CDR2 FYNNEI. V lost 4 bases to trimming and J lost 7 bases, with 10 bases between them. The CDR3 runs 12 residues. CDR3 nucleotide sequence: TGTGCCAGCAGTGCTTTCGGGGTTGAAGCTTTCTTT. The encoded protein is CASSAFGVEAFF.

This clonotype was detected a few times. The chain uses TRBV6-4 and TRBJ2-7; 9 nucleotides line up with TRBD2. After removal of 7 bases from V and 3 bases from J, the junction contained 19 bases not matched to a gene. Germline V CDR1 and CDR2: MRHNA, SNTAGT. The CDR3 has 18 residues. CDR3 in DNA: TGTGCCAGCACGGTTTTATGGTTAGCGGGAGTATTTTACTACGAGCAGTACTTC. This sequence encodes CASTVLWLAGVFYYEQYF.